The 27 T cell receptor beta chains below all came from one sample that was sequenced in a study of blood T cell repertoires in COVID-19. Method: immunoSEQ multiplex PCR; TCRdb's copy keeps in-frame clones and lacks some. The profile shows fewer than 350,000 clones, approximately 88% of them singletons. The sequencing sample was made of PBMCs or T cells enriched from blood (not recorded which). Receptor source: a man in his sixties who had recovered from COVID-19.

This clone appeared a few times. The rearrangement joins TRBV21-1 to TRBJ2-5; the D call of TRBD1 is as the table states it, not checked on the DNA. TRBV21-1 counts as a pseudogene. This CDR3 has 13 residues. In nucleotides, the CDR3 is TGTGCCAGCAGGGGACAGTTACAAGAGACCCAGTACTTC. This sequence encodes CASRGQLQETQYF.

The chain joins TRBV24-1 to TRBJ2-2; no clear D gene. The CDR3 is made up of 15 amino acids. V was trimmed by 1 base and J by 1 base, leaving 6 bases between them. CDR1 is KGHDR and CDR2 is SFDVKD in the germline V gene. The CDR3 coding sequence is TGTGCCACCAGTGATTTTGGCAGGAACACCGGGGAGCTGTTTTTT. This codes for CATSDFGRNTGELFF.

This clone has a single count. V and J are TRBV5-8 and TRBJ1-3; D possibly corresponds to TRBD1 (5 bases). The CDR3 loop spans 17 amino acids. Germline values: CDR1 SGHTS, CDR2 YDEGEE. Between the trimmed V and J ends, which lost 4 bases and 0 bases, there was a span of 17 bases. The CDR3 is CASSGGALIDSGNTIYF. CDR3 bases: TGTGCCAGCAGCGGTGGGGCCCTCATTGACTCTGGAAACACCATATATTTT. Filled out from reference TRBV5-8 and TRBJ1-3, the complete variable domain reads EAGVTQSPTHLIKTRGQQATLRCSPISGHTSVYWYQQALGLGLQFLLWYDEGEERNRGNFPPRFSGRQFPNYSSELNVNALELEDSALYLCASSGGALIDSGNTIYFGEGSWLTVV.

J is TRBJ2-2 and V is TRBV11-1; 7 bases are shared with TRBD1. Germline V CDR1 and CDR2: SGHAT, FQDESV (reference sequence). This CDR3 region has 16 residues. Trimming removed 2 bases from V and 0 bases from J; junction bases left unmatched: 3. The CDR3 DNA is TGTGCCAGCAGCTTAAGGGACAGACCGAACACCGGGGAGCTGTTTTTT. Encoded protein: CASSLRDRPNTGELFF. Based on the CDR3 plus reference TRBV11-1 and TRBJ2-2, the full variable domain is EAEVAQSPRYKITEKSQAVAFWCDPISGHATLYWYRQILGQGPELLVQFQDESVVDDSQLPKDRFSAERLKGVDSTLKIQPAELGDSAMYLCASSLRDRPNTGELFFGEGSRLTVL.

The sample holds one count of this clone. The chain recombines TRBV28 with TRBJ2-7; 9 bases fit TRBD1. The germline CDR1 and CDR2 sequences are MDHEN and SYDVKM. V lost 5 bases to trimming and J lost 4 bases; unmatched junction nucleotides: 12. The CDR3 is 16 residues long. This chain's CDR3 is CASSSPGQGIGYEQYF. The DNA of the CDR3 is TGTGCCAGCAGTAGTCCGGGACAGGGAATAGGGTACGAGCAGTACTTC.

This clone was found a few times. V is TRBV5-1 and J is TRBJ2-7, with TRBD2 matching over 9 bases. The CDR3 extends over 14 amino acids. The junction had 8 bases not matched to a gene; V was cut back by 4 bases and J by 6 bases. The germline V gene encodes CDR1 SGHRS and CDR2 YFSETQ. The CDR3 bases are TGCGCCAGCAGCCCGGGACTAGCCTCCGGCGAGCAGTACTTC. This gives the protein CASSPGLASGEQYF.

The rearrangement joins TRBV27 to TRBJ1-5, with 7 bases identical to TRBD1. With V trimmed by 5 bases and J by 2 bases, 21 bases remained unmatched. The CDR3 length is 20 residues. CDR1 MNHEY and CDR2 SMNVEV come from the germline V gene (reference sequence). Here the CDR3 DNA reads TGTGCCAGCAGTCCCCTAACGAGGGACAGTATAGAAGGGGGCAATCAGCCCCAGCATTTT. Translation: CASSPLTRDSIEGGNQPQHF.

The chain has TRBV19 and TRBJ2-2; 9 nucleotides match TRBD1. Germline V gene sequence: CDR1 LNHDA, CDR2 SQIVND (reference sequence). After removal of 5 bases from V and 4 bases from J, the junction contained 8 bases not matched to a gene. CDR3 size: 16 residues. The CDR3 is CASSPRGQGRTGELFF. Here the CDR3 DNA reads TGTGCCAGTAGTCCCCGGGGACAGGGCCGCACCGGGGAGCTGTTTTTT.

This chain links TRBV19 with TRBJ1-5; 11 bases are shared with TRBD1. Germline V CDR1 and CDR2: LNHDA, SQIVND (reference sequence). V shed 0 bases and J 7 bases; nucleotides not matched to a gene: 2. CDR3 length: 15 amino acids. CDR3 nucleotides: TGTGCCAGTAGTATAGAGGGACAGGGGGAACAGCCCCAGCATTTT. Its protein product is CASSIEGQGEQPQHF.

The chain is built from TRBV2 and TRBJ2-1, with 10 positions matching TRBD2. Per the germline V gene, CDR1 is SNHLY and CDR2 is FYNNEI. Trimming removed 10 bases from V and 3 bases from J; junction bases left unmatched: 12. The length of the CDR3 is 16 residues. This CDR3 reads CATQTRSGRDYNEQFF. CDR3 nucleotide sequence: TGTGCCACCCAGACCCGCAGCGGGAGGGACTACAATGAGCAGTTCTTC.

The V gene is TRBV7-3, the J gene TRBJ1-3, with 7 bases identical to TRBD1. Germline V gene sequence: CDR1 SGHTA, CDR2 FQGTGA. This CDR3 has 17 amino acids. V was pared by 5 bases and J by 0 bases, with 10 bases of the junction left unmatched. The CDR3 is CASSLRPRGVSGNTIYF. The CDR3 nucleotides are TGTGCCAGCAGCCTAAGGCCCAGGGGGGTCTCTGGAAACACCATATATTTT.

The gene calls are TRBV28 and TRBJ2-2; tentatively, D is TRBD2 (6 bases). The germline gives CDR1 MDHEN, CDR2 SYDVKM. The CDR3 runs 14 residues. V shed 8 bases and J shed 2 bases, with 12 bases lying between them. CDR3 region: CASLAGPNTGELFF. The CDR3 nucleotides are TGTGCCAGCTTGGCGGGACCTAACACCGGGGAGCTGTTTTTT.

The rearrangement links TRBV14 to TRBJ1-2, with TRBD1 matching 8 bases. V gave up 4 bases and J gave up 8 bases; unmatched junction bases: 9. Germline values: CDR1 SGHDN, CDR2 FVKESK. The CDR3 loop spans 14 amino acids. The CDR3 DNA sequence: TGTGCCAGCAGCCCGACCGGGACAGGAGTCGGCTACACCTTC. This codes for CASSPTGTGVGYTF.

This clone was recorded a few times. CDR3 sequence (DNA): TGTGCCAGTAGGACCCCGGGACACAGGGCTGACACTGAAGCTTTCTTT. Translating it yields CASRTPGHRADTEAFF. The V and J genes are TRBV19 and TRBJ1-1; D may be TRBD1 (6 bases). V lost 6 bases to trimming and J lost 3 bases, with 20 bases between them. The germline V gene encodes CDR1 LNHDA and CDR2 SQIVND (reference sequence). CDR3 length equals 16 residues.

The chain uses TRBV7-2 and TRBJ1-1, with D tentatively TRBD1 (6 bases). The CDR3 is 17 residues long. With 6 bases removed from V and 1 base from J, the gap between germline ends came to 21 bases. Germline V CDR1 and CDR2: SGHTA, FQGNSA. CDR3 nucleotides: TGTGCCAGCAGTAGTATGGCAGGGGTCTCCCCGAACACTGAAGCTTTCTTT. Translated: CASSSMAGVSPNTEAFF.

The V and J genes are TRBV11-3 and TRBJ2-3; 14 bases align to TRBD2. This CDR3 is built from 17 residues. J gave up 1 base and V 5 bases, and 5 bases lay outside the gene matches. CDR1 is SGHNT and CDR2 is YENEEA in the germline V gene. The CDR3 nucleotides are TGTGCCAGCAGCCGCCGGACTAGCGGGAGGCGCACAGATACGCAGTATTTT. Encoded protein: CASSRRTSGRRTDTQYF.

The chain joins TRBV12-1 to TRBJ2-1; TRBD2 was called by the table and not checked on the DNA. TRBV12-1 is tagged as a pseudogene. There are 18 residues in the CDR3. In DNA, the CDR3 is TGTGCCAGCAGCTTACCCAGTGGGAGCGGAGCCTCCTACAATGAGCAGTTCTTC. Translated: CASSLPSGSGASYNEQFF.

The rearrangement joins TRBV28 to TRBJ1-4; 8 nucleotides line up with TRBD1. This CDR3 region has 17 residues. Germline-derived CDR1 and CDR2 are MDHEN and SYDVKM. V gave up 5 bases and J gave up 4 bases; unmatched junction bases: 12. The CDR3 sequence is CASSPPGQGEINEKLFF. CDR3 sequence (DNA): TGTGCCAGCAGTCCACCCGGACAGGGAGAAATTAATGAAAAACTGTTTTTT.

The chain recombines TRBV24-1 with TRBJ2-1, with 7 bases fitting TRBD2. The V segment lost 3 bases and the J segment 6 bases; nucleotides outside the gene matches: 7. The CDR3 covers 15 residues. Germline V gives CDR1 KGHDR, CDR2 SFDVKD. The CDR3 region is CATSDPSGIGNEQFF. As DNA, the CDR3 is TGTGCCACCAGTGATCCGAGCGGGATTGGCAATGAGCAGTTCTTC.

The V call is TRBV9, the J call TRBJ2-1; D might be TRBD2 (7 bases). The CDR3 runs to 16 residues. CDR1 and CDR2 (germline): SGDLS, YYNGEE. The V and J ends lost 4 bases and 2 bases respectively, with 16 bases between them. The CDR3 loop reads CASSPRQGGAYNEQFF. The CDR3 DNA is TGTGCCAGCAGCCCTCGACAAGGGGGGGCCTACAATGAGCAGTTCTTC.

The rearrangement uses TRBV6-5 and TRBJ2-3; D unresolved. V was shortened by 4 bases and J by 3 bases, with 8 bases between the two germline ends. Germline CDR1 MNHEY, CDR2 SVGAGI. CDR3 length: 13 residues. The CDR3 loop reads CASSLPGTDTQYF. Here the CDR3 DNA reads TGTGCCAGCAGTTTACCCGGGACAGATACGCAGTATTTT.

The gene calls are TRBV5-1 and TRBJ2-1, with TRBD1 identical over 9 bases. Unmatched junction bases numbered 17, after V lost 3 bases and J lost 10 bases. This CDR3 comprises 17 residues. Germline assignment: CDR1 SGHRS and CDR2 YFSETQ. The CDR3 loop is CASSYWVRTGEGREQFF. The CDR3 region has the DNA TGCGCCAGCAGCTATTGGGTTAGGACAGGGGAAGGACGGGAGCAGTTCTTC.

The CDR3 spells CASSLRPGTTPYEQYF. The CDR3 DNA reads as TGCGCCAGCAGCTTGAGGCCCGGGACAACCCCCTACGAGCAGTACTTC. The V call is TRBV5-1, the J call TRBJ2-7, with D perhaps TRBD1 (6 bases). The V end was cut by 1 base, the J end by 2 bases, with 16 bases between. Germline V lookup: CDR1 SGHRS, CDR2 YFSETQ. The CDR3 is made up of 16 amino acids.

CDR3 DNA sequence: TGTGCCAGCAGTTACTCGACGGGATATACATATGAGCAGTTCTTC. Residues: CASSYSTGYTYEQFF. This sequence joins TRBV6-5 and TRBJ2-1, with D perhaps TRBD2 (5 bases). This CDR3 has 15 residues. Germline V gives CDR1 MNHEY, CDR2 SVGAGI. V was cut by 0 bases and J by 8 bases, with 14 bases left in between.

V is TRBV12-3 or TRBV12-4 and J is TRBJ1-1, with D hard to call. V lost 5 bases and J 2 bases, leaving 9 bases between the germline ends. CDR3 length: 13 residues. CDR3 amino acids: CASSVIENTEAFF. CDR3 DNA sequence: TGTGCCAGCAGTGTCATAGAAAACACTGAAGCTTTCTTT.

This clone was observed a few times. The CDR3 loop reads CASSLGGGNQPQHF. The CDR3 bases are TGTGCCAGCAGCTTAGGTGGGGGGAATCAGCCCCAGCATTTT. V and J are TRBV7-9 and TRBJ1-5; D might be TRBD1 (5 bases). This CDR3 contains 14 residues. CDR1 is SEHNR, CDR2 FQNEAQ, per germline (reference sequence). V gave up 1 base and J gave up 4 bases, with 8 bases separating them. The whole variable domain, filled in from reference TRBV7-9 and TRBJ1-5, reads DTGVSQNPRHKITKRGQNVTFRCDPISEHNRLYWYRQTLGQGPEFLTYFQNEAQLEKSRLLSDRFSAERPKGSFSTLEIQRTEQGDSAMYLCASSLGGGNQPQHFGDGTRLSIL.

This CDR3 reads CASSQTSGRSGTDTQYF. Here the CDR3 DNA reads TGTGCCAGCAGCCAGACTAGCGGGAGGTCCGGCACAGATACGCAGTATTTT. This rearrangement joins TRBV3-1 (or the pseudogene TRBV3-2) to TRBJ2-3; 13 bases align to TRBD2. The junction had 4 bases not matched to a gene; V was cut back by 3 bases and J by 1 base. The CDR3 totals 17 residues. CDR1 is LGHDT, CDR2 YNNKEL, per germline (reference sequence).